A single TCR beta chain is shown here with its context. Its antigen remains unknown. In the PCR, 60 Vbeta and 13 Jbeta primers were used. The repertoire was sequenced with immunoSEQ multiplex PCR; TCRdb's copy has only in-frame clones and lacks some. Its table records under 150,000 clones. The entry originates in a study of cytomegalovirus exposure and HLA in healthy donors. Study conclusions and caveats: In vitro, three CMV-associated chains proved specific for CMV antigens. Evidence from a later analysis indicated that most CMV-associated TCR beta chains looked HLA-restricted. Being productive about 90% or about 30% of the time was typical of most TCR beta V segments in an earlier analysis. Across all donors, roughly uniform sequencing depth was an assumption of the presence/absence analyses.

Germline values: CDR1 SGHRS, CDR2 YFSETQ. Trimming cost V 8 bases and J 3 bases, with 17 bases left between them. The CDR3 spans 15 residues. V and J are TRBV5-1 and TRBJ2-2; TRBD2 is a possible D gene (7 bases). The sequence came from a woman between 40 and 50 years old in good health and CMV-seronegative. Input material: PBMCs. CDR3 sequence reads: CASLNGGQHTGELFF. The CDR3 region has the DNA TGCGCCAGTTTAAACGGGGGGCAGCACACCGGGGAGCTGTTTTTT.